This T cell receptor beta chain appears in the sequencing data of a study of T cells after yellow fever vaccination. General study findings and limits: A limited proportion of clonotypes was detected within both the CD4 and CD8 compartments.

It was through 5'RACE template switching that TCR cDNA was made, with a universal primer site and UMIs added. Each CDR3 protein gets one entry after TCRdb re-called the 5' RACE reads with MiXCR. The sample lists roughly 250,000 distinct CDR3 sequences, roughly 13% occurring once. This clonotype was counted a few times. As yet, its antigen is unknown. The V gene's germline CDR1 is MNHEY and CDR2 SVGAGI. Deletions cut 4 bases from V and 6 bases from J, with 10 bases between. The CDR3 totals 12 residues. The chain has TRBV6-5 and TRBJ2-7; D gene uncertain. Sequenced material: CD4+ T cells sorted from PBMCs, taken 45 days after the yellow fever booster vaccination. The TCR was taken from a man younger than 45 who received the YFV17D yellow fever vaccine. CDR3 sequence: CASSSAVAEQYF. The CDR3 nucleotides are TGTGCCAGCAGTTCCGCCGTGGCCGAGCAGTACTTC.